The T cell receptor beta chain described here comes from a study of T cell responses to AZD1222 COVID-19 vaccine. General study findings and limits: Two doses of AZD1222 preceded a rise in Spike-specific TCR breadth and depth. The donor group comprised mostly white British people and more females; the analysis possibly underestimated clonal diversity.

Profiling relied on immunoSEQ multiplex PCR, and the TCRdb table lists in-frame clones only, not all of them. The profile covers 190,000 or so clones, with about 94% appearing a single time and around 1% taken by the ten largest. As concerns this clone: Its cognate antigen is unknown.

CDR1 LNHNV and CDR2 YYDKDF come from the germline V gene (reference sequence). The V end lost 0 bases, the J end lost 0 bases, and 9 bases lay between the germline ends. The CDR3 covers 16 residues. The genes are TRBV15 and TRBJ1-3; D gene ambiguous. The sequence derives from an adult who received the AZD1222 COVID-19 vaccine. The input for sequencing was peripheral blood, taken 28 days after the second AZD1222 dose. The CDR3 DNA sequence: TGTGCCACCAGCAGAGATACGGCACTCTCTGGAAACACCATATATTTT. Translation gives CATSRDTALSGNTIYF.